Listed here are 3 T cell receptor beta chains from one sample, sequenced in a study of CD8 T cells in ankylosing spondylitis. Findings of the study overall: What seemed typical of ankylosing spondylitis blood was a TCR beta motif built from about eight highly homologous variants.

Via MiXCR, TCRdb re-called the 5' RACE reads, giving one row per CDR3 protein. The data contain 500,000 or so distinct CDR3 sequences, roughly 5.2% of them seen just once; the ten biggest clones take up roughly 3.3%. Their specific antigens are unknown. Input material: blood, either unsorted or a sorted T cell fraction (not recorded which). The receptors were gathered from a male donor with ankylosing spondylitis.

This clonotype was seen many times. J is TRBJ1-2 and V is TRBV7-2; D is unclear. In germline, CDR1 is SGHTA, CDR2 FQGNSA. The ends were cut back, 1 base at V and 0 bases at J, with 6 bases in the middle. The CDR3 contains 14 residues. The CDR3 region has the DNA TGTGCCAGCAGCTTAGGCACTCCTAACTATGGCTACACCTTC. The encoded protein is CASSLGTPNYGYTF.

For this clonotype: A much larger clone sits a single nucleotide away, making a read error possible. The rearrangement joins TRBV12-3 or TRBV12-4 to TRBJ2-3, with D perhaps matching TRBD1 (6 bases). The CDR3 loop spans 15 amino acids. The CDR3 reads CASRQGLRRTVTQYF. CDR3 DNA sequence: TGTGCCAGCAGGCAGGGGCTCCGGCGGACAGTTACGCAGTATTTT.

There are many counts of this clonotype. This chain uses TRBV5-1 with TRBJ2-7; 12 bases fit TRBD1. The germline V gene has CDR1 SGHRS and CDR2 YFSETQ. J gave up 13 bases and V 1 base, and 15 bases lay outside the gene matches. The CDR3 covers 16 residues. CDR3 region: CASSLLPGQGALYGYF. The CDR3 region has the DNA TGCGCCAGCAGCTTGCTCCCGGGACAGGGGGCGCTTTATGGTTACTTC.